The 3 T cell receptor beta chains reported below all come from one sample, sequenced in a study of T cells in localized non-small cell lung cancer (TCRdb year 2020). Library creation used the immunoSEQ multiplex PCR assay. TCRdb holds this immuneACCESS table with in-frame rearrangements only. Some clones are missing; in checked studies, unresolved V genes explain under half, and the rest has no known cause. The sample table shows 20,000 to 30,000 clones, and approximately 92% are seen once. Jointly, the top ten make up 15% of the sample. Specimen: peripheral blood, collected before any cancer treatment. These TCRs come from a man between 40 and 70 years old with stage III squamous cell lung carcinoma.

The chain carries TRBV6-5 and TRBJ1-2; D remains ambiguous. V was shortened by 6 bases and J by 12 bases, with 20 bases between the two germline ends. The germline V gene has CDR1 MNHEY and CDR2 SVGAGI. The CDR3 has 13 amino acids. For the CDR3, the DNA is TGTGCCAGCAGCCCGCAGCTTGGAAATCTCGACACCTTC. Residues: CASSPQLGNLDTF.

V gene TRBV11-1 combines with J gene TRBJ2-3, with TRBD2 identical over 7 bases. V shed 0 bases and J 8 bases; nucleotides not matched to a gene: 14. CDR1 and CDR2 from the germline V gene are SGHAT and FQDESV (reference sequence). CDR3 length: 17 residues. The CDR3: CASSLAWGSGAPSTQYF. The CDR3 coding sequence is TGTGCCAGCAGCTTAGCGTGGGGGAGCGGGGCCCCGAGTACGCAGTATTTT.

This chain links TRBV7-2 with TRBJ2-7, with D possibly matching TRBD1 (5 bases). The CDR3 is 14 residues long. Trimming took off 5 bases at V and 2 bases at J, with 13 bases between the two ends. Germline CDR1 is SGHTA and CDR2 is FQGNSA. The CDR3 sequence is CASSPRGGAYEQYF. DNA of the CDR3: TGTGCCAGCAGCCCTAGGGGTGGGGCCTACGAGCAGTACTTC.